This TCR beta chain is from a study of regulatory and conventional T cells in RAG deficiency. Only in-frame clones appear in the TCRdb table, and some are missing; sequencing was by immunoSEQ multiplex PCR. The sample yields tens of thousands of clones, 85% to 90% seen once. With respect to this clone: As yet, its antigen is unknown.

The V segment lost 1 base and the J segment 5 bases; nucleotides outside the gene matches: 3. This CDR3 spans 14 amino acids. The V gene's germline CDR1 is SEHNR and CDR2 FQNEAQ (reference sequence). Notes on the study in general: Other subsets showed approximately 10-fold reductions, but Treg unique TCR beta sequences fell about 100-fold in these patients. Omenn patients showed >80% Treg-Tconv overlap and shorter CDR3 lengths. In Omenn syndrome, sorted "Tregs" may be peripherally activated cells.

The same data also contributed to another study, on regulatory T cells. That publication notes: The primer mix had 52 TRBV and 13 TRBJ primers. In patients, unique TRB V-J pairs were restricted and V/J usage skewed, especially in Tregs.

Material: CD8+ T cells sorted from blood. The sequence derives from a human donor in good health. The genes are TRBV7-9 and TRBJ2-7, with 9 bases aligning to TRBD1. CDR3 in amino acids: CASSLGTGDDEQYF. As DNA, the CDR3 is TGTGCCAGCAGCTTAGGGACAGGGGACGACGAGCAGTACTTC.